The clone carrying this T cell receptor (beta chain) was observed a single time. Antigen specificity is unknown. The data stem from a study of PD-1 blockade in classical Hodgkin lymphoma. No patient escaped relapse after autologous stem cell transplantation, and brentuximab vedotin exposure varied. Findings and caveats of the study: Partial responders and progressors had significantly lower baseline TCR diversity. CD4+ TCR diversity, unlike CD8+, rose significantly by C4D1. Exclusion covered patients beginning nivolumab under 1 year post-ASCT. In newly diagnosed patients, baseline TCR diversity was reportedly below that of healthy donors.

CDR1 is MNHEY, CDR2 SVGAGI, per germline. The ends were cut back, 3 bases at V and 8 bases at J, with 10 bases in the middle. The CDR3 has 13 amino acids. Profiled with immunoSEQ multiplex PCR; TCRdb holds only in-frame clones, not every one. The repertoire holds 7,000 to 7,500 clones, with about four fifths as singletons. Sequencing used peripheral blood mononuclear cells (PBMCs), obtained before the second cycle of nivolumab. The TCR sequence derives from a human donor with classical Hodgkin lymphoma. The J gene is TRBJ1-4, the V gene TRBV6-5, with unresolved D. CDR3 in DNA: TGTGCCAGCAGTTATCTGGACGGAGAAAAACTGTTTTTT. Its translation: CASSYLDGEKLFF.